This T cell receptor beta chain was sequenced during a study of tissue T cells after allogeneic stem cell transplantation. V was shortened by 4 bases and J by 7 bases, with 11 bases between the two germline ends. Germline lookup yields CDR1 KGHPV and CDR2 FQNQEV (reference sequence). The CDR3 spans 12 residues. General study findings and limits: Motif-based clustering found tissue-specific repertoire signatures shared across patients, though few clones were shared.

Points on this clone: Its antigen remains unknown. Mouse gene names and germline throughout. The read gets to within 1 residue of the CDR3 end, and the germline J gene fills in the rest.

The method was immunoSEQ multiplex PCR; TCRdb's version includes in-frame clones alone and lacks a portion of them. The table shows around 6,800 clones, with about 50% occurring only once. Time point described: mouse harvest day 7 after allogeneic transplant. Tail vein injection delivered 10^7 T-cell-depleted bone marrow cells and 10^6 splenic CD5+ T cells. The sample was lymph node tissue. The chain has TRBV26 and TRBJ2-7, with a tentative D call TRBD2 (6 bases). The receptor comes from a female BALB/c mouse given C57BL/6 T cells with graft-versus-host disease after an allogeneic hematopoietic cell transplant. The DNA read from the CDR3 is TGTGCCAGCAGTCGGGACTCCGTGGAACAGTAC. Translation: CASSRDSVEQY. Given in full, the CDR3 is CASSRDSVEQYF.